The next 14 T cell receptor beta chains were all read from a single sample in a study of beta chain features in type 1 diabetes. TCRB transcripts that were expressed got sequenced, as all of the isolated RNA had been reverse transcribed. Libraries were prepared by immunoSEQ multiplex PCR; TCRdb keeps only in-frame clonotypes and omits some of them. The sample records 150,000 to 200,000 clones, roughly 9% being singletons. Sequenced input: central memory CD4+ T cells from blood. The receptors were gathered from a woman aged 18-29 years in good health.

The chain combines TRBV11-3 with TRBJ1-1; 9 bases line up with TRBD1. From germline, CDR1 is SGHNT and CDR2 YENEEA. The ends lost 7 bases at V and 0 bases at J; junction bases unmatched: 6. The length of the CDR3 is 15 residues. CDR3 sequence (DNA): TGTGCCAGCAAGACAGGGGGTAAGCTGAACACTGAAGCTTTCTTT. Its protein is CASKTGGKLNTEAFF.

This rearrangement joins TRBV7-9 to TRBJ2-1, with TRBD2 matching over 7 bases. This CDR3 contains 15 residues. Germline V lookup: CDR1 SEHNR, CDR2 FQNEAQ (reference sequence). V shed 2 bases, J shed 10 bases, and the junction held 11 bases outside the gene matches. The CDR3 nucleotides read TGTGCCAGCAGCTTAAAAGGGCTAGCGGAGCGGGAGCAGTTCTTC. It is translated as CASSLKGLAEREQFF.

The rearrangement uses TRBV7-6 and TRBJ1-1; D not resolved. In germline, CDR1 is SGHVS, CDR2 FNYEAQ. V was pared by 0 bases and J by 7 bases, with 9 bases between. This CDR3 is built from 13 residues. The CDR3, as DNA: TGTGCCAGCAGCTTAGCGGGAGGGATTGAAGCTTTCTTT. Amino acids: CASSLAGGIEAFF. Drawing the rest from reference TRBV7-6 and TRBJ1-1, the complete variable domain is GAGVSQSPRYKVTKRGQDVALRCDPISGHVSLYWYRQALGQGPEFLTYFNYEAQQDKSGLPNDRFSAERPEGSISTLTIQRTEQRDSAMYRCASSLAGGIEAFFGQGTRLTVV.

This clone was observed a few times. The chain recombines TRBV7-2 with TRBJ1-2; 8 nucleotides line up with TRBD1. CDR1 and CDR2 (germline): SGHTA, FQGNSA. V shed 6 bases, J shed 5 bases, and the junction held 11 bases outside the gene matches. CDR3 length: 15 residues. CDR3 sequence reads: CASSPYRGDLYGYTF. In DNA form, the CDR3 reads TGTGCCAGCAGTCCCTACAGGGGGGACCTTTATGGCTACACCTTC.

This clone was observed a few times. As DNA, the CDR3 is TGTGCCACCCTAGGAGAAGTACAGTACTTC. Protein: CATLGEVQYF. J is TRBJ2-4 and V is TRBV6-1, with D unclear. Trimming cost V 10 bases and J 13 bases, with 14 bases left between them. Looked up from germline, CDR1 is MNHNS and CDR2 is SASEGT. The CDR3 spans 10 residues.

The table lists this clone with a few counts. The chain carries TRBV7-9 and TRBJ2-7, with D possibly being TRBD2 (6 bases). The CDR3 has 15 residues. Germline V lookup: CDR1 SEHNR, CDR2 FQNEAQ (reference sequence). Trimming left V 6 bases short and J 2 bases short, with 17 bases between. The CDR3 region is CASRSREPSAYEQYF. CDR3 nucleotides: TGTGCCAGCAGGTCACGGGAGCCAAGCGCCTACGAGCAGTACTTC.

This sequence joins TRBV4-3 and TRBJ1-5, with D tentatively TRBD1 (5 bases). Germline V gene sequence: CDR1 LGHNA, CDR2 YSLEER. V was clipped by 5 bases and J by 9 bases, with 20 bases between them. The CDR3 spans 15 residues. The CDR3 nucleotides read TGCGCCAGCAGCTCGCGGGGGAGTCAAGGCCCGCCCCAGCATTTT. Its protein is CASSSRGSQGPPQHF.

The sample holds a few counts of this clone. The chain joins TRBV4-3 to TRBJ2-2, with 12 nucleotides matching TRBD2. V shed 5 bases, J shed 5 bases, and the junction held 6 bases outside the gene matches. This CDR3 has 16 residues. Per the germline V gene, CDR1 is LGHNA and CDR2 is YSLEER. The DNA for the CDR3 is TGCGCCAGCAGCGAAGGACTAGCGGGACGTACCGGGGAGCTGTTTTTT. Translated: CASSEGLAGRTGELFF.

The rearrangement joins TRBV7-2 to TRBJ2-7; a weak D match, TRBD1 (6 bases). V was trimmed by 7 bases and J by 4 bases, leaving 11 bases between them. From germline, CDR1 is SGHTA and CDR2 FQGNSA. The CDR3 length is 12 residues. The CDR3 loop reads CASNQGGYEQYF. DNA of the CDR3: TGTGCCAGCAACCAAGGGGGTTACGAGCAGTACTTC.

This clone has only a few counts. The CDR3 here is CASSYGTPTDTQYF. The CDR3 DNA follows: TGTGCCAGCAGTTACGGGACTCCAACAGATACGCAGTATTTT. The genes are TRBV6-5 and TRBJ2-3; TRBD2 is a possible D gene (6 bases). From germline, CDR1 is MNHEY and CDR2 SVGAGI. CDR3 length equals 14 residues. V dropped 2 bases and J dropped 3 bases, with 9 bases sitting between them.

J is TRBJ2-1 and V is TRBV18; 13 bases align to TRBD2. CDR1 is KGHSH, CDR2 LQKENI, per germline. With 5 bases clipped from V and 9 bases from J, the junction kept 7 bases outside the gene matches. CDR3 length: 15 residues. CDR3 DNA: TGTGCCAGCTCAACTACTAGCGGGGGGGCCTTTGAGCAGTTCTTC. This codes for CASSTTSGGAFEQFF.

J is TRBJ2-7 and V is TRBV5-4; TRBD1 is a possible D gene (8 bases). Germline V gives CDR1 SGHNT, CDR2 YYREEE (reference sequence). Deletions cut 0 bases from V and 6 bases from J, with 13 bases between. The CDR3 consists of 14 residues. The CDR3 spells CASSLVQGEGEQYF. The DNA of the CDR3 is TGTGCCAGCAGCTTGGTACAGGGGGAGGGCGAGCAGTACTTC.

This sequence joins TRBV11-3 and TRBJ2-1; D remains unclear. Germline V gives CDR1 SGHNT, CDR2 YENEEA. CDR3 length equals 12 residues. Trimming pared 6 bases from V and 6 bases from J, leaving 9 bases between. This chain's CDR3 is CASRGNSNEQFF. The CDR3, as DNA: TGTGCCAGCAGAGGCAACAGCAATGAGCAGTTCTTC. The variable domain in full, with the rest retrieved from reference TRBV11-3 and TRBJ2-1, is EAGVVQSPRYKIIEKKQPVAFWCNPISGHNTLYWYLQNLGQGPELLIRYENEEAVDDSQLPKDRFSAERLKGVDSTLKIQPAELGDSAVYLCASRGNSNEQFFGPGTRLTVL.

The chain joins TRBV29-1 to TRBJ1-3, with 7 positions matching TRBD1. The CDR3 consists of 14 residues. Germline V CDR1 and CDR2: SQVTM, ANQGSEA. V dropped 5 bases and J dropped 2; count of bases not matched to a gene: 6. CDR3 in amino acids: CSVSWTGAGNTIYF. The DNA for the CDR3 is TGCAGCGTTAGCTGGACAGGCGCTGGAAACACCATATATTTT.